The T cell receptor beta chain under discussion was sequenced for a study of blood T cells in healthy people across ages. Individuals who donated were healthy Caucasians from Russia aged about 6 to 90. This clonotype was observed a handful of times. A second PCR of about 6 to 12 cycles used a sample-barcoded 5' primer and a J-beta primer mix. TCRdb called the 5' RACE reads again in MiXCR, with one record for every CDR3 protein. The data contain about a million distinct CDR3 sequences, under 50% of them singletons. Germline CDR1 SGHRS, CDR2 YFSETQ. V lost 4 bases and J lost 3; bases outside the gene matches: 5. The length of the CDR3 is 14 residues.

The sequencing input was blood. The chain joins TRBV5-1 to TRBJ2-7; 9 bases are shared with TRBD1. The sequence came from a man aged 25 to 40 in good health. The CDR3 reads CASSMGQGDYEQYF. The DNA of the CDR3 is TGCGCCAGCAGCATGGGACAGGGTGACTACGAGCAGTACTTC.